Reported below is one T cell receptor (beta chain). From RNA transcripts, TCR beta CDR3 regions were amplified. HTBI primers were the set used in a first-round RT-PCR of the TCR CDR3. TCRdb recomputed calls from the multiplex PCR reads with MiXCR, one row per CDR3 protein. The data contain 350,000 to 450,000 distinct CDR3 sequences, about 15% of them seen just once; the ten biggest clones take up approximately 10%. This specimen belongs to a study of T cells in Graves' hyperthyroidism and ophthalmopathy. This clonotype was sampled from a woman aged 60-70 years with Graves' hyperthyroidism. The specimen sequenced was blood.

CDR3 sequence (DNA): TGTGCCAGCAGTCTCTGGGTGAACACTGAAGCTTTCTTT. Encoded protein: CASSLWVNTEAFF. The V call is TRBV2, the J call TRBJ1-1; D uncertain. The CDR3 has 13 amino acids. Trimming removed 5 bases at V and 0 bases at J, with 7 bases between. Germline lookup yields CDR1 SNHLY and CDR2 FYNNEI.